This T cell receptor (beta chain) emerged from a study of shared clonotypes between healthy human individuals. As regards this clone: Its antigen is as yet unknown.

Method: immunoSEQ multiplex PCR; TCRdb's copy keeps in-frame clones and lacks some. The table lists around 2.3 million clones, approximately 94% of them singletons. Study-wide findings and caveats: Against clonotypes common to all four donors, non-shared ones had lower generation probabilities. Large depth notwithstanding, sorted-subset sequencing proved incomplete by rarefaction.

CDR1 is MNHNS, CDR2 SASEGT, per germline. This CDR3 comprises 15 residues. V gave up 2 bases and J gave up 4 bases, with 14 bases separating them. The gene calls are TRBV6-1 and TRBJ1-1; D is perhaps TRBD1 (5 bases). This receptor was identified in a man younger than 35 in good health. The sample comprised naive CD4+ T cells sorted from blood. Subset here: CD45RA+ positively selected. For the CDR3, the DNA is TGTGCCAGCAGTGAACAAGGGGAGGTAAGCACTGAAGCTTTCTTT. Protein sequence: CASSEQGEVSTEAFF.